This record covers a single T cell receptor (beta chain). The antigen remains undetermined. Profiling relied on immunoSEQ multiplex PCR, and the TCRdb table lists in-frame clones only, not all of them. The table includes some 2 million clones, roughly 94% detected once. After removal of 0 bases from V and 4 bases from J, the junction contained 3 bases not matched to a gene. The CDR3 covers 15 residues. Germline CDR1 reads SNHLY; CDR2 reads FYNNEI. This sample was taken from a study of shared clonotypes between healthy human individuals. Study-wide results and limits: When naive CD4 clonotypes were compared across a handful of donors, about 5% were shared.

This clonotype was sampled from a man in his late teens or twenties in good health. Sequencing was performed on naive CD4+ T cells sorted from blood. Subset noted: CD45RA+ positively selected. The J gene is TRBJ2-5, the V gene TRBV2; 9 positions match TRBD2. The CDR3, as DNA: TGTGCCAGCAGTGAAGCGGGACTAGCAGTAGAGACCCAGTACTTC. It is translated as CASSEAGLAVETQYF.